This TCR beta chain emerged from a study of human T cells and chemical hapten exposure. Study-level information: The patients were mostly female; they had alopecia areata, totalis or universalis.

TCRdb analysed the RACE reads with MiXCR anew, one entry per CDR3 protein. The sample yields about 40,000 distinct CDR3 sequences, approximately 3.5% seen once. Time point noted: patch test 2, 6 weeks after DPC sensitization. Specified treatment: therapeutic diphenylcyclopropenone sensitization with weekly scalp DPC. This clonotype was seen at least ten times. Its matching antigen is unknown. Per germline, CDR1 SGHDN and CDR2 FVKESK. The CDR3 loop spans 16 amino acids. The V and J ends lost 3 bases and 7 bases, in that order; junction bases with no gene match: 10. The study's findings and limits: Sensitizing to DPC left TCRs with a frequency above 1 in 1000 unaltered. Healthy individuals' immune responses may differ from those of donors, who had alopecia. Patch test score was positively correlated with the counts of PT1 expanded TCRs.

The source is a man aged 35-49 years with alopecia areata. Some clones in this sample may be carry-over from other donors' samples. This sequence joins TRBV14 and TRBJ1-4; 8 bases are a match to TRBD1. The sample was whole blood, taken in connection with sensitization to the hapten diphenylcyclopropenone (DPC). The CDR3 nucleotides read TGTGCCAGCAGCCAGTTATCAGGACAGGGCGGTGAAAAACTGTTTTTT. This encodes CASSQLSGQGGEKLFF.